Shown below are 20 T cell receptor beta chains from a single sample sequenced in a study of siplizumab effects on memory and regulatory T cells. Libraries were prepared by immunoSEQ multiplex PCR; TCRdb keeps only in-frame clonotypes and omits some of them. The sample carries tens of thousands of clones, roughly 87% recorded once. Sequenced input: Tregs sorted from blood. These receptors all stem from a human donor in good health.

This clone was seen a few times. The CDR3 coding sequence is TGTGCCAGCGGATCTGGGGCCAACGTCCTGACTTTC. It encodes CASGSGANVLTF. This rearrangement joins TRBV28 to TRBJ2-6; D not certain. This CDR3 contains 12 residues. Looked up from germline, CDR1 is MDHEN and CDR2 is SYDVKM. V gave up 8 bases and J gave up 1 base, with 3 bases separating them.

The chain employs TRBV9 and TRBJ2-3; 7 positions agree with TRBD2. Germline CDR1 SGDLS, CDR2 YYNGEE. The V gene end was trimmed by 3 bases and the J gene end by 1 base; junction bases not matched to a gene: 2. The CDR3 has 14 residues. The CDR3 loop is CASSAGLGTDTQYF. The CDR3 coding sequence is TGTGCCAGCAGCGCTGGACTAGGCACAGATACGCAGTATTTT.

The chain is built from TRBV5-1 and TRBJ2-5, with 12 bases fitting TRBD1. Germline V gene lookup returns CDR1 SGHRS and CDR2 YFSETQ. Germline trimming cut 4 bases from V and 5 bases from J; bases unmatched to any gene: 6. The CDR3 runs 15 residues. The CDR3 region is CASSEGQGASETQYF. The CDR3 nucleotides are TGCGCCAGCAGCGAGGGACAGGGGGCATCGGAGACCCAGTACTTC.

The V call is TRBV5-1, the J call TRBJ2-2; D remains unclear. V lost 4 bases, J lost 5 bases, and 6 bases lay in between. CDR3 size: 12 residues. Looked up from germline, CDR1 is SGHRS and CDR2 is YFSETQ. CDR3 in DNA: TGCGCCAGCAGCCCGGTGACCGGGGAGCTGTTTTTT. Amino acids: CASSPVTGELFF. The full variable domain, completed using reference TRBV5-1 and TRBJ2-2, is KAGVTQTPRYLIKTRGQQVTLSCSPISGHRSVSWYQQTPGQGLQFLFEYFSETQRNKGNFPGRFSGRQFSNSRSEMNVSTLELGDSALYLCASSPVTGELFFGEGSRLTVL.

The chain couples TRBV5-1 to TRBJ1-1; 7 positions agree with TRBD1. The CDR3 spans 16 residues. Germline V CDR1 and CDR2: SGHRS, YFSETQ. The J segment lost 1 base and the V segment lost 1 base, leaving 7 bases of the junction unmatched. The CDR3 protein is CASSLSQGRGNTEAFF. CDR3 DNA sequence: TGCGCCAGCAGCTTGTCACAGGGGAGGGGGAACACTGAAGCTTTCTTT.

This clone was detected a few times. V usage is TRBV6-5 and J usage is TRBJ2-6; no firm D call. This CDR3 is 11 amino acids long. Trimming removed 8 bases at V and 1 base at J, with 0 bases between. Germline V gives CDR1 MNHEY, CDR2 SVGAGI. CDR3 sequence (DNA): TGTGCCAGCTCTGGGGCCAACGTCCTGACTTTC. This sequence encodes CASSGANVLTF.

J is TRBJ1-2 and V is TRBV4-1, with D hard to call. This CDR3 contains 14 residues. Germline lookup yields CDR1 MGHRA and CDR2 YSYEKL. Trimming removed 1 base at V and 4 bases at J, with 10 bases between. The CDR3 nucleotides read TGCGCCAGCAGCCAAGGTTTCGTGGTCTATGGCTACACCTTC. Residues: CASSQGFVVYGYTF.

The gene calls are TRBV18 and TRBJ2-3; 12 nucleotides line up with TRBD1. This CDR3 has 15 amino acids. The germline V gene has CDR1 KGHSH and CDR2 LQKENI. V lost 4 bases, J lost 4 bases, and 3 bases stayed unmatched. CDR3 DNA: TGTGCCAGCTCACAGGGACAGGGGGCCTCAGATACGCAGTATTTT. Translation: CASSQGQGASDTQYF. Filled out from reference TRBV18 and TRBJ2-3, the complete variable domain reads NAGVMQNPRHLVRRRGQEARLRCSPMKGHSHVYWYRQLPEEGLKFMVYLQKENIIDESGMPKERFSAEFPKEGPSILRIQQVVRGDSAAYFCASSQGQGASDTQYFGPGTRLTVL.

This chain uses TRBV9 with TRBJ2-3; D unclear. The V gene's germline CDR1 is SGDLS and CDR2 YYNGEE. This CDR3 has 15 residues. V lost 0 bases to trimming and J lost 2 bases, with 10 bases between them. CDR3 amino acids: CASSVGGYDTDTQYF. CDR3 bases: TGTGCCAGCAGCGTAGGGGGTTACGACACAGATACGCAGTATTTT.

The chain is built from TRBV6-4 and TRBJ2-3; D is unclear. The CDR3 is 13 residues long. Germline CDR1 reads MRHNA; CDR2 reads SNTAGT. The V end lost 10 bases, the J end lost 0 bases, and 11 bases lay between the germline ends. The CDR3 sequence: CATRVGSTDTQYF. The DNA of the CDR3 is TGTGCCACCCGAGTAGGTAGCACAGATACGCAGTATTTT.

The J gene is TRBJ2-7, the V gene TRBV5-1, with 10 bases that match TRBD1. The germline gives CDR1 SGHRS, CDR2 YFSETQ. CDR3 length: 14 residues. V lost 4 bases to trimming and J lost 2 bases; unmatched junction nucleotides: 3. The CDR3 coding sequence is TGCGCCAGCAGCAAGGACAGGGGGACCTACGAGCAGTACTTC. Translating gives CASSKDRGTYEQYF.

This clone appeared a single time. The chain has TRBV9 and TRBJ2-3, with 12 bases lining up with TRBD2. Germline V gene lookup returns CDR1 SGDLS and CDR2 YYNGEE. The CDR3 has 18 amino acids. The junction had 9 bases not matched to a gene; V was cut back by 1 base and J by 3 bases. The CDR3 region has the DNA TGTGCCAGCAGCGTACGGCTAGCGGGGGGGTCCCGAACAGATACGCAGTATTTT. It specifies CASSVRLAGGSRTDTQYF.

Notes on this clone: The junction shows a germline mismatch at one end, possibly a read error. The chain recombines TRBV5-4 with TRBJ1-1; D call uncertain. This CDR3 has 14 residues. The germline CDR1 and CDR2 sequences are SGHNT and YYREEE (reference sequence). CDR3 sequence: CASSPLARAAEAFF. The CDR3, as DNA: TGCGCCAGCAGCCCATTGGCCAGAGCGGCTGAAGCTTTCTTT.

The V and J genes are TRBV5-1 and TRBJ2-1; possible D gene TRBD2, 5 bases. The CDR3 contains 12 residues. Trimming took 5 bases from V and 10 from J, leaving 13 bases between them. Per germline, CDR1 SGHRS and CDR2 YFSETQ. DNA of the CDR3: TGCGCCAGCAGTTCGATACTAGGCGAGCAGTTCTTC. Translation: CASSSILGEQFF.

Note on this clone: Distinct nucleotide sequences in the sample also encode this CDR3. The V and J genes are TRBV19 and TRBJ1-2; possible D gene TRBD1, 5 bases. The V gene lost 10 bases and the J gene lost 3 bases, with 18 bases spanning the gap. Germline-derived CDR1 and CDR2 are LNHDA and SQIVND (reference sequence). This CDR3 contains 14 residues. In DNA, the CDR3 is TGTGCCACCGAACGCCGAGGGACCCACTATGGCTACACCTTC. Protein: CATERRGTHYGYTF.

Note on this clone: Other DNA sequences in the sample encode the same CDR3. The chain joins TRBV15 to TRBJ2-3; 9 positions match TRBD2. The junction had 16 bases not matched to a gene; V was cut back by 5 bases and J by 7 bases. This CDR3 contains 17 residues. Germline CDR1 LNHNV, CDR2 YYDKDF (reference sequence). The CDR3 sequence: CATSGLAGLRLGNTQYF. The CDR3 DNA sequence: TGTGCCACCAGCGGCCTAGCGGGGCTTCGATTAGGAAATACGCAGTATTTT.

V gene TRBV11-2 combines with J gene TRBJ2-5; 14 bases line up with TRBD2. The V gene end was trimmed by 1 base and the J gene end by 4 bases; junction bases not matched to a gene: 8. Germline-derived CDR1 and CDR2 are SGHAT and FQNNGV. The CDR3 covers 18 residues. In DNA, the CDR3 is TGTGCCAGCAGCTTAGTTTCGAGACTAGCGGGGGGGAGAGAGACCCAGTACTTC. This sequence encodes CASSLVSRLAGGRETQYF. Variable domain in full (rest from reference TRBV11-2 and TRBJ2-5): EAGVAQSPRYKIIEKRQSVAFWCNPISGHATLYWYQQILGQGPKLLIQFQNNGVVDDSQLPKDRFSAERLKGVDSTLKIQPAKLEDSAVYLCASSLVSRLAGGRETQYFGPGTRLLVL.

The chain is built from TRBV19 and TRBJ2-2; D is unresolved. CDR1 is LNHDA, CDR2 SQIVND, per germline (reference sequence). The V and J ends lost 9 bases and 7 bases respectively, with 12 bases between them. The CDR3 is made up of 12 amino acids. The CDR3 is CASRPQGGELFF. In DNA, the CDR3 is TGTGCCAGCCGCCCCCAAGGCGGGGAGCTGTTTTTT.

In this sample, this clone turned up once. The chain carries TRBV19 and TRBJ2-6, with unresolved D. This CDR3 is 15 amino acids long. Germline lookup yields CDR1 LNHDA and CDR2 SQIVND (reference sequence). The V gene lost 5 bases and the J gene lost 0 bases, with 8 bases spanning the gap. CDR3 nucleotides: TGTGCCAGTAGTTCGGACGGCTCTGGGGCCAACGTCCTGACTTTC. Its protein is CASSSDGSGANVLTF.

Written as DNA, the CDR3 is TGTGCCAGCAGCTTGGTGTCAGCTCAATATGGCTACACCTTC. This encodes CASSLVSAQYGYTF. This chain links TRBV5-6 with TRBJ1-2, with D hard to call. V lost 0 bases and J 5 bases, leaving 11 bases between the germline ends. Germline CDR1 is SGHDT and CDR2 is YYEEEE. The CDR3 is 14 amino acids.